This T cell receptor beta chain derives from a study of T-cell reconstitution after alpha-beta-depleted transplantation in children. Study-wide findings and caveats: Alpha-beta T cells about two months after transplant reportedly derived from several hundred expanded graft clones. After one year, T-cell counts and TCRbeta diversity mostly came from new T cells.

With V trimmed by 2 bases and J by 10 bases, 4 bases remained unmatched. Germline CDR1 is WNHNN and CDR2 is SYGVQD (reference sequence). This CDR3 comprises 13 residues. Using unique molecular identifiers, the investigators prepared the TCRbeta library. Each CDR3 protein gets one entry after TCRdb re-called the PCR reads with MiXCR. The sample holds 300,000 to 350,000 distinct CDR3 sequences, roughly 16% seen once. As to this clonotype: The antigen remains unidentified.

The rearrangement uses TRBV10-1 and TRBJ2-1, with TRBD1 identical over 8 bases. The sequence came from a male patient aged 2 to 9 who had a stem cell transplant for acute lymphoblastic leukemia, so the T cells may come from the graft donor. Source: PBMCs, mostly from graft donor cells, taken 360 days after TCRalphabeta/CD19-depleted stem cell transplant. CDR3 in amino acids: CASSEQGAREQFF. CDR3 DNA sequence: TGCGCCAGCAGTGAGCAGGGGGCCCGGGAGCAGTTCTTC.